This T cell receptor (beta chain) stems from a study of control samples from healthy donors and cancer patients (TCRdb year 2020). Turning to this clone: The antigen it binds to is not known. No base qualities exist here, and no much larger clone lies one base off it.

The CDR1 and CDR2 encoded by the germline V gene are SGHDT and YYEEEE. V was cut back by 2 bases and J by 3 bases, leaving a gap of 14 bases between them. From the cysteine up to the phenylalanine, the CDR3 has a length of 15 residues. Left in the record is the CDR3 DNA by itself, 45 bases read in frame from the first base. The library was built by means of the immunoSEQ multiplex PCR assay. In TCRdb, the immuneACCESS table is reduced to in-frame sequences with V and J assigned. These tables do not hold every clone; where another copy was compared, an unresolved V gene accounts for under half, and the others remain unexplained. Counted in this sample were tens of thousands of clones; approximately 95% of them appeared once. The ten largest clones take up about 2.4% of the sample.

The receptor comes from a man aged 25 to 40 in good health. The sequenced material came from blood. This sequence uses TRBV5-6 and TRBJ1-1, and perhaps TRBD1 as D gene, on 5 matching bases. The CDR3 protein sequence reads: CASSFDGTQYTEAFF. The bases read TGTGCCAGCAGCTTTGACGGGACGCAGTACACTGAAGCTTTCTTT.